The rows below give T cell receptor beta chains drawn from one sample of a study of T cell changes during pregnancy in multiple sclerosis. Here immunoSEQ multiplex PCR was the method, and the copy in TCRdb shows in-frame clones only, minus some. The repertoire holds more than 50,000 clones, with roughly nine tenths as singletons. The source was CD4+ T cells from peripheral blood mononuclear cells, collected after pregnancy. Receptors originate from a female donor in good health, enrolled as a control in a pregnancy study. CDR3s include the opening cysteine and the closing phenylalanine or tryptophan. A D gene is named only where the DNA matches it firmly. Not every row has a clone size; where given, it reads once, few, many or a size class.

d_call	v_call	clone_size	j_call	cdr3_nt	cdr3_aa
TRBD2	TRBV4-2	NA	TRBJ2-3	TGTGCCAGCAGCCCTGCGACTAGCGGGGGTAAAGATACGCAGTATTTT	CASSPATSGGKDTQYF
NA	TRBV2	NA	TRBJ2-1	TGTGCCAGCAGGGCCGACAGTTGGGAGCAGTTCTTC	CASRADSWEQFF
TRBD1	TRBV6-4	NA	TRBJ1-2	TGTGCCAGCAGCCCCGGACAGGCACACTATGGCTACACCTTC	CASSPGQAHYGYTF
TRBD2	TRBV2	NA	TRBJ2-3	TGTGCCAGCCTAGAGTTTATTGGGACCCGAGCGGGGAATTTT	CASLEFIGTRAGNF
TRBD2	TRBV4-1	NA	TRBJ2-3	TGCGCCAGCAGCCAAGTTGGACTAGCGGAAGATACGCAGTATTTT	CASSQVGLAEDTQYF
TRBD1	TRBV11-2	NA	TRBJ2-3	TGTGCCAGCAGCCCCCTTGGACAGGGACAGTATTTT	CASSPLGQGQYF
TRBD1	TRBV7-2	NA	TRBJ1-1	TGTGCCAGCAGCCCCCAACAGGGGCCTAACACTGAAGCTTTCTTT	CASSPQQGPNTEAFF
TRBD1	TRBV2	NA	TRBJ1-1	TGTGCCAGCAGTCTAGACAGGGGCGCAGGGAACACTGAAGCTTTCTTT	CASSLDRGAGNTEAFF
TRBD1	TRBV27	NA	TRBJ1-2	TGTGCCAGCAGTTTCCGGGACAGGCGAGGCTACACCTTC	CASSFRDRRGYTF
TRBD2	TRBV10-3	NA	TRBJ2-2	TGTGCCATCAGTGAGGTGATAGCGGGGAGGACCGGGGAGCTGTTTTTT	CAISEVIAGRTGELFF
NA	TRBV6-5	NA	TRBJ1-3	TGTGCCAGCAGTTCCCCGGGCGGGATTGGAAACACCATATATTTT	CASSSPGGIGNTIYF
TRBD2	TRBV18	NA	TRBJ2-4	TGTGCCAGCTCATCCTTGGCGGGGGGTACAAACATTCAGTACTTC	CASSSLAGGTNIQYF
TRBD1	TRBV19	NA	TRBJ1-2	TGTGCCAGTAGTCGACTGACAGGGGACCAAAACTATGGCTACACCTTC	CASSRLTGDQNYGYTF
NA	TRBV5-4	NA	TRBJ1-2	TGTGCCAGCAGCTTGGACGCAGGGGCCTTCTATGGCTACACCTTC	CASSLDAGAFYGYTF
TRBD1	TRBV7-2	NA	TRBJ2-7	TGTGCCAGCAGCTTTTCTCACAGGGGGCAAGGGGAGCAGTACTTC	CASSFSHRGQGEQYF
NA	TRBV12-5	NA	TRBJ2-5	TGTGCTAGTGGCCGACAGGCCTTGGGGGAGACCCAGTACTTC	CASGRQALGETQYF
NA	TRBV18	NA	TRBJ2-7	TGTGCCAGCTCATCAAACTCCTACGAGCAGTACTTC	CASSSNSYEQYF
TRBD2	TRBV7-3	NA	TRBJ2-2	TGTGCCAGCAGCTTCGGGAGGCCCGGGGAGCTGTTTTTT	CASSFGRPGELFF
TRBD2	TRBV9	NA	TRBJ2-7	TGTGCCAGCAGCGAGGGTATAGCGGGGGGGCGGGTCGAGCAGTACTTC	CASSEGIAGGRVEQYF
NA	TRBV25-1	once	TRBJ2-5	TGTGCCAGCAGTGCTTCGGACAATTACCAAGAGACCCAGTACTTC	CASSASDNYQETQYF